Listed here is a single TCR beta chain. Its antigen is still unknown. The CDR3 sequence is 12 residues long. Per the germline V gene, CDR1 is SGHRS and CDR2 is YFSETQ. The germline V and J ends were trimmed by 6 bases and 2 bases, with 6 bases remaining between them. This specimen comes from a study of blood T cells in healthy people across ages. Regarding the study as a whole: There were more naive CD4+ cells and higher diversity in long-lived donors than in aged donors.

Each donor's blood draw was roughly 10 milliliters of peripheral blood. Next came a second PCR, run for roughly 6 to 11 cycles, which used a sample-barcoded 5' primer along with a J-beta primer mix. TCRdb recomputed calls from the 5' RACE reads with MiXCR, one row per CDR3 protein. The sample holds 750,000 to 1,000,000 distinct CDR3 sequences, about 27% seen once. The same sample was also studied in work on T cells of mothers and their children.

Input material: blood. The chain uses TRBV5-1 and TRBJ1-5; D gene ambiguous. The sequence was obtained from a woman aged 40 to 50 in good health. CDR3 sequence: CASKARNQPQHF. CDR3 sequence (DNA): TGCGCCAGCAAGGCCCGCAATCAGCCCCAGCATTTT.